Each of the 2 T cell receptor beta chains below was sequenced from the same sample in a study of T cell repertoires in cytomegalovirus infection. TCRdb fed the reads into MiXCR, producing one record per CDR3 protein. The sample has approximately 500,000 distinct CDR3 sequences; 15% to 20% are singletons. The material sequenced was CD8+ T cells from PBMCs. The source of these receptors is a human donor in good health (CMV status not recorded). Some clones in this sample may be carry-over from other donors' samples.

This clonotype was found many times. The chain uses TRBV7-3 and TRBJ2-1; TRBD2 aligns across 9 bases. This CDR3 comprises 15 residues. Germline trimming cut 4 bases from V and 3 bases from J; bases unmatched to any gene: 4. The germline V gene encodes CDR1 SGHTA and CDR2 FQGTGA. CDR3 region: CASSSVAGDYNEQFF. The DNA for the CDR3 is TGTGCCAGCAGCTCGGTAGCGGGAGACTACAATGAGCAGTTCTTC.

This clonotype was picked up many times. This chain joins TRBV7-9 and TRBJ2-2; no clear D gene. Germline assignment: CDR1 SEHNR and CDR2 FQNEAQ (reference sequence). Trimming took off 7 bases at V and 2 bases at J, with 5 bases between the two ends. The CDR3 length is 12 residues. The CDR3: CASTVNTGELFF. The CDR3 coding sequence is TGTGCCAGCACCGTTAACACCGGGGAGCTGTTTTTT.